Listed below are T cell receptor beta chains from one sample, sequenced in a study of identical twins. One entry per CDR3 protein results from TCRdb running MiXCR on the 5' RACE reads. The table lists about 100,000 distinct CDR3 sequences, under 6.5% of them singletons, with approximately 12% in the top ten. Sequencing was carried out using memory T cells sorted from blood. These receptors came from a woman in her 50s in good health. CDR3s include the opening cysteine and the closing phenylalanine or tryptophan. D genes are given only for firm matches. Clone size is shown for a subset of rows, as once, few, many or a class of expanded clone.

j_call	v_call	clone_size	cdr3_length	d_call	cdr3_aa	cdr3_nt
TRBJ2-5	TRBV5-4	many	16	.	CASSSPPGGPQETQYF	TGTGCCAGCAGCTCCCCACCCGGGGGGCCCCAAGAGACCCAGTACTTC
TRBJ2-7	TRBV20-1	few	13	TRBD2	CSASLAGGQEQYF	TGCAGTGCTAGTCTAGCGGGGGGCCAGGAGCAGTACTTC
TRBJ1-4	TRBV6-2/TRBV6-3	.	17	TRBD1	CASSYRVGKGAAEKLFF	TGTGCCAGCAGTTACCGAGTCGGCAAGGGGGCAGCAGAAAAACTGTTTTTT
TRBJ2-4	TRBV6-1	many	18	.	CASSEFPPASQAKNIQYF	TGTGCCAGCAGTGAATTCCCCCCAGCCTCTCAAGCCAAAAACATTCAGTACTTC
TRBJ2-7	TRBV5-1	.	15	TRBD2	CASSKTSGISYEQYF	TGCGCCAGCAGCAAGACTAGCGGGATCTCCTACGAGCAGTACTTC
TRBJ2-1	TRBV7-7	many	15	TRBD2	CASSEGLAGGGEQFF	TGTGCCAGCAGCGAGGGACTAGCGGGAGGGGGAGAGCAGTTCTTC
TRBJ1-1	TRBV12-3/TRBV12-4	many	13	.	CASSQPGGTEAFF	TGTGCCAGCAGCCAACCCGGGGGAACTGAAGCTTTCTTT
TRBJ2-5	TRBV21-1	few	15	.	CASSKSCQGCETQYF	TGTGCCAGCAGCAAAAGTTGCCAGGGTTGCGAAACCCAGTACTTC
TRBJ1-1	TRBV7-2	many	13	TRBD1	CASSQGGALRAFF	TGTGCCAGCAGCCAGGGGGGGGCCCTTCGGGCTTTCTTT
TRBJ1-2	TRBV27	few	14	TRBD1	CASSLSTGALGYTF	TGTGCCAGCAGTTTATCGACAGGGGCGTTGGGCTACACCTTC
TRBJ2-2	TRBV20-1	.	15	TRBD2	CSAPRTSGMTGELFF	TGCAGTGCTCCTCGGACTAGCGGGATGACCGGGGAGCTGTTTTTT
TRBJ2-7	TRBV5-1	medium-sized	14	.	CASSTGGGYGEQYF	TGCGCCAGCAGCACCGGAGGGGGCTATGGCGAGCAGTACTTC
TRBJ2-2	TRBV5-4	many	14	.	CASSLNGETGELFF	TGTGCCAGCAGCCTAAACGGGGAGACCGGGGAGCTGTTTTTT
TRBJ2-7	TRBV5-5	.	14	.	CASSHPGAAYEQYF	TGTGCCAGCTCCCATCCGGGGGCAGCCTACGAGCAGTACTTC
TRBJ2-1	TRBV4-1	many	15	.	CASSPTSGGGGEQFF	TGCGCCAGCAGCCCTACCTCTGGGGGGGGCGGGGAGCAGTTCTTC
TRBJ1-4	TRBV20-1	.	11	.	CSASEDEKLFF	TGCAGTGCTAGTGAGGATGAAAAACTGTTTTTT